This paragraph reports one T cell receptor (beta chain). With a J-beta primer mix and a sample-barcoded 5' primer, a second PCR ran about 7 to 11 cycles. TCRdb fed the 5' RACE reads into MiXCR, producing one record per CDR3 protein. This sample has some 560,000 distinct CDR3 sequences, with about 25% found just once. The CDR3 consists of 14 residues. The V gene's germline CDR1 is GTSNPN and CDR2 SVGIG (reference sequence). This sample is part of a study of blood T cells in healthy people across ages. These data also formed part of another study, on T cells of mothers and their children.

The chain has TRBV30 and TRBJ2-5; 8 bases match TRBD2. The J call is doubtful: the DNA matches TRBJ2-1 better. The clonotype originates from a boy younger than 10 in good health. The source material was blood. As DNA, the CDR3 is TGTGCCTGGAGTAATGTAGCGGGACGCGATGAGCAGTTCTTC. Its translation is CAWSNVAGRDEQFF.